This T cell receptor (beta chain) was observed in a study of blood T cell repertoires in COVID-19 (dated by TCRdb to 2020 to 2021). Context from the whole study: Samples covering the acute and convalescent phases of COVID-19 were provided by collaborators in the United States, Italy and Spain. The material from the prospective study consisted of cDNA or gDNA derived from T cells, B-cell-depleted T cells, or PBMCs. Deeply sampled blood TCRbeta repertoires from subjects exposed to, actively infected with, or recovered from COVID-19 were included in the dataset. The repertoires were made available in a free public database intended to serve as a resource for research on the immune response to SARS-CoV-2. The samples were drawn from two sources: the first 160 participants of the ongoing ImmuneRACE study, and over 1,000 subjects contributed by 6 global collaborators. The sample metadata nearly always contained a de-identified subject ID, COVID-19 status, age in years and sex. HLA class I and class II types, where available, came from metadata supplied by the sample provider rather than from assay-based typing. Overall study results and their limits: How much clinical and demographic metadata was included differed by source and by participant, and the metadata was provided uncurated.

Each collaborating institution followed its own protocols to collect whole blood in K2EDTA tubes. Collaborator samples were shipped for TCRbeta analysis as frozen whole blood, isolated PBMCs, or DNA extracted from either sample type. For CDR1 and CDR2, the germline V gene (reference sequence) lists MNHEY and SMNVEV. V ends up 4 bases short and J 2 bases short, with an unmatched junction base count of 2. The CDR3 contains 13 residues, cysteine and phenylalanine counted. Only the CDR3 DNA stays, 39 bases, in frame from base 1. To note about this clone: Its antigen is currently not known. No quality values exist for individual bases; no much larger clone is one base distant. The sample holds other DNA sequences that translate to the same CDR3.

The immunoSEQ Assay, a bias-controlled multiplex PCR, was used to amplify TCRbeta CDR3 regions from genomic DNA. The original methods were these. The number of nucleated cells in each sample was estimated by amplification of reference gene primers within the assay. To quantify the absolute abundance of each unique TCRbeta CDR3 rearrangement, sequence reads were collapsed and filtered. For each sample, productive Simpson clonality was calculated as the square root of Simpson's diversity index over productive rearrangements. The table comes from immuneACCESS by way of TCRdb, which keeps in-frame sequences with V and J called. Part of the clones is missing from these tables; in studies checked, under half for an unresolved V gene and the rest for unknown reasons. V and J calls and clone size come straight from that table; D and trimming were deduced from the DNA. In this sample the table shows 110,000 to 150,000 clones, about 76% of which occur a single time. The ten largest account for roughly 8% of the sample.

The source is a human donor in a cohort sampled during active COVID-19. Sequenced sample: peripheral blood. This sequence uses TRBV27 and TRBJ2-7; the central 7 bases match TRBD2. CDR3 loop: CASSSGGAYEQYF. The DNA is TGTGCCAGCAGTTCTGGGGGGGCCTACGAGCAGTACTTC.